The TCR beta chain described here comes from a study of cytomegalovirus exposure and HLA in healthy donors. Overall study results and limits: It was assumed in the presence/absence analyses that sequencing depth was roughly uniform across donors. Cytomegalovirus-associated status was assigned to some 180 TCR beta chains. The later analysis indicated that the majority of CMV-associated TCR beta chains appeared HLA-restricted.

Comments on this clone: As yet, its antigen is unknown.

V lost 4 bases to trimming and J lost 9 bases; unmatched junction nucleotides: 10. Germline CDR1 reads SGHNT; CDR2 reads YYREEE (reference sequence). The CDR3 contains 13 residues. The PCR had 60 Vbeta and 13 Jbeta primers. The repertoire was sequenced with immunoSEQ multiplex PCR; TCRdb's copy has only in-frame clones and lacks some. The sample lists over 20,000 clones; around 70% were seen once. What was sequenced was PBMCs. The J gene is TRBJ2-7, the V gene TRBV5-4; 7 bases agree with TRBD1. The TCR originated in a woman between 45 and 65 years old in good health and CMV-seronegative. The CDR3 bases are TGTGCCAGCAGCACAAACCGGGACAGTGGGCAGTACTTC. Translating gives CASSTNRDSGQYF.